Described below is a single T cell receptor (beta chain) sequence and its context. The record originates from a study of blood T cell repertoires in COVID-19. About the study: Specimens from acute and convalescent COVID-19 originated in the United States, Italy and Spain. Sample material is recorded as cDNA or gDNA derived from T cells, B-cell-depleted T cells, or PBMCs.

The CDR3 is 14 residues long. Germline assignment: CDR1 LNHDA and CDR2 SQIVND (reference sequence). V was trimmed by 1 base and J by 2 bases, leaving 7 bases between them. Methods used by the authors: Reference gene primer amplification gave estimated nucleated cell counts. Generated by immunoSEQ multiplex PCR, the TCRdb table keeps only in-frame clones and is missing some. V and J calls and clone size are as listed in that table; D and trimming were resolved from the DNA. The sample has 75,000 to 80,000 clones, about 88% seen once. V and J are TRBV19 and TRBJ2-3, with D perhaps TRBD1 (5 bases). This sequence originates from a human donor in a cohort sampled during active COVID-19. Sample: peripheral blood. In DNA, the CDR3 is TGTGCCAGTAGTATAGTAGGGGCCACAGATACGCAGTATTTT. Its translation is CASSIVGATDTQYF.